This record covers a single T cell receptor (beta chain). As yet, its antigen is unknown. PCR was performed using 60 Vbeta and 13 Jbeta primers. The protocol was immunoSEQ multiplex PCR, while the TCRdb copy is restricted to in-frame clones and leaves out a portion. Among around 130,000 clones, roughly 70% were seen once, and the ten largest hold roughly 3%. The sample comes from a study of cytomegalovirus exposure and HLA in healthy donors. Overall study results and limits: The study had only CMV serostatus as immune exposure information.

The J segment lost 1 base and the V segment lost 8 bases, leaving 5 bases of the junction unmatched. The length of the CDR3 is 14 residues. Per germline, CDR1 MNHNY and CDR2 SVGAGI (reference sequence). Sequencing was performed on PBMCs. This chain connects TRBV6-6 to TRBJ2-7; 10 bases are a match to TRBD2. This clonotype originated in a man aged 25 to 40 in good health and CMV-seronegative. CDR3 sequence: CASRPSGSSYEQYF. The CDR3 DNA reads TGTGCCAGCCGGCCTAGCGGGAGTTCCTACGAGCAGTACTTC.